A single sample gave rise to the 21 T cell receptor beta chains below, sequenced in a study of blood T cell repertoires in COVID-19. TCRdb's table, derived via immunoSEQ multiplex PCR, lists solely in-frame clones and lacks some. The profile shows about 270,000 clones, approximately 90% of them singletons. The specimen sequenced was PBMCs or T cells enriched from blood (not recorded which). Receptors were obtained from a man in his forties or fifties who had been exposed to COVID-19.

This chain connects TRBV6-5 to TRBJ2-2; D perhaps matches TRBD2 (5 bases). V lost 2 bases and J lost 4, with 14 bases in between. Germline V gene lookup returns CDR1 MNHEY and CDR2 SVGAGI. CDR3 size: 16 residues. Written as DNA, the CDR3 is TGTGCCAGCAGTTACCTGGGAGTTCATGGCACCGGGGAGCTGTTTTTT. Amino acid sequence: CASSYLGVHGTGELFF.

The rearrangement uses TRBV3-1 (or the pseudogene TRBV3-2) and TRBJ2-1, with 11 bases lining up with TRBD2. CDR1 and CDR2 from the germline V gene are LGHDT and YNNKEL (reference sequence). The CDR3 is made up of 15 amino acids. Trimming removed 4 bases from V and 5 bases from J; junction bases left unmatched: 4. The CDR3 sequence is CASSPTSGGDNEQFF. In DNA form, the CDR3 reads TGTGCCAGCAGCCCAACTAGCGGGGGAGACAATGAGCAGTTCTTC.

CDR3 sequence (DNA): TGCGCCAGCAGTCGACTCCGGGGACTAGCGGGAGTTGCAAACACCGGGGAGCTGTTTTTT. Its protein product is CASSRLRGLAGVANTGELFF. The rearrangement joins TRBV5-1 to TRBJ2-2; 14 bases line up with TRBD2. There are 20 residues in the CDR3. V was clipped by 5 bases and J by 2 bases; unmatched bases: 14. Germline CDR1 is SGHRS and CDR2 is YFSETQ.

This rearrangement joins TRBV28 to TRBJ2-1; 11 nucleotides agree with TRBD2. Germline CDR1 and CDR2: MDHEN and SYDVKM. After removal of 2 bases from V and 6 bases from J, the junction contained 12 bases not matched to a gene. The CDR3 has 18 amino acids. Here the CDR3 reads CASSLGALLAGVVNEQFF. The CDR3 DNA follows: TGTGCCAGCAGTTTAGGAGCGCTACTAGCGGGAGTAGTCAATGAGCAGTTCTTC.

This clone turned up a few times. The chain is built from TRBV4-3 and TRBJ2-3, with TRBD2 identical over 8 bases. This CDR3 region has 17 residues. Per germline, CDR1 LGHNA and CDR2 YSLEER. V gave up 0 bases and J gave up 4 bases; unmatched junction bases: 9. In DNA, the CDR3 is TGCGCCAGCAGCCAAGATCCCAGCGGGAGTATGTCAGATACGCAGTATTTT. Its protein is CASSQDPSGSMSDTQYF.

The chain couples TRBV19 to TRBJ2-7, with TRBD1 identical over 11 bases. The V gene end was trimmed by 2 bases and the J gene end by 4 bases; junction bases not matched to a gene: 4. Looked up from germline, CDR1 is LNHDA and CDR2 is SQIVND (reference sequence). CDR3 length equals 15 residues. The CDR3 is CASSITGQGDYEQYF. DNA of the CDR3: TGTGCCAGTAGTATAACGGGACAGGGGGATTACGAGCAGTACTTC.

The rearrangement uses TRBV5-1 and TRBJ2-1; 7 positions match TRBD2. This CDR3 is 16 amino acids long. V shed 0 bases and J 0 bases; nucleotides not matched to a gene: 3. CDR1 is SGHRS and CDR2 is YFSETQ in the germline V gene. CDR3 loop: CASSLVRESSYNEQFF. The CDR3 bases are TGCGCCAGCAGCTTGGTGCGGGAGAGCTCCTACAATGAGCAGTTCTTC. Filled out from reference TRBV5-1 and TRBJ2-1, the complete variable domain reads KAGVTQTPRYLIKTRGQQVTLSCSPISGHRSVSWYQQTPGQGLQFLFEYFSETQRNKGNFPGRFSGRQFSNSRSEMNVSTLELGDSALYLCASSLVRESSYNEQFFGPGTRLTVL.

This clone was observed once. The chain carries TRBV18 and TRBJ1-3; D perhaps matches TRBD1 (5 bases). This CDR3 comprises 15 residues. V was clipped by 0 bases and J by 0 bases, with 6 bases between them. Per germline, CDR1 KGHSH and CDR2 LQKENI. In nucleotides, the CDR3 is TGTGCCAGCTCACCACCCGACAGCTCTGGAAACACCATATATTTT. This sequence encodes CASSPPDSSGNTIYF.

CDR3: CASSENGVGEKLFF. The DNA of the CDR3 is TGTGCCAGCAGCGAGAATGGAGTTGGAGAAAAACTGTTTTTT. This chain links TRBV9 with TRBJ1-4, with D uncertain. The CDR3 spans 14 residues. V lost 3 bases, J lost 8 bases, and 14 bases lay in between. Per germline, CDR1 SGDLS and CDR2 YYNGEE.

This chain joins TRBV11-1 and TRBJ2-1; no firm D call. Germline CDR1 SGHAT, CDR2 FQDESV (reference sequence). The ends were cut back, 5 bases at V and 0 bases at J, with 14 bases in the middle. The CDR3 length is 16 residues. CDR3 DNA sequence: TGTGCCAGCAGCGCCCGATTTCGTAGCTCCTACAATGAGCAGTTCTTC. It specifies CASSARFRSSYNEQFF. Combining the CDR3 with reference TRBV11-1 and TRBJ2-1 gives the whole variable domain EAEVAQSPRYKITEKSQAVAFWCDPISGHATLYWYRQILGQGPELLVQFQDESVVDDSQLPKDRFSAERLKGVDSTLKIQPAELGDSAMYLCASSARFRSSYNEQFFGPGTRLTVL.

J is TRBJ1-2 and V is TRBV28, with a tentative D call TRBD1 (5 bases). This CDR3 is 15 amino acids long. Trimming took 2 bases from V and 8 from J, leaving 18 bases between them. Germline V gene sequence: CDR1 MDHEN, CDR2 SYDVKM. CDR3 region: CASSLQGTGVRGYTF. For the CDR3, the DNA is TGTGCCAGCAGTTTACAGGGCACGGGCGTGCGGGGCTACACCTTC.

The chain is built from TRBV5-1 and TRBJ2-3; 14 bases fit TRBD2. CDR3 length: 17 residues. Germline V lookup: CDR1 SGHRS, CDR2 YFSETQ. Trimming at V came to 4 bases and at J to 3 bases, leaving 7 bases not matched to a gene. CDR3 sequence reads: CASSPGTSGSMTDTQYF. The CDR3 DNA sequence: TGCGCCAGCAGCCCCGGGACTAGCGGGAGCATGACAGATACGCAGTATTTT.

The gene calls are TRBV5-4 and TRBJ1-2; 10 bases are shared with TRBD1. The V segment lost 5 bases and the J segment 0 bases; nucleotides outside the gene matches: 4. Germline-derived CDR1 and CDR2 are SGHNT and YYREEE (reference sequence). This CDR3 contains 15 residues. In DNA form, the CDR3 reads TGTGCCAGCAGGGACAGGGGGGGGGCTAACTATGGCTACACCTTC. It specifies CASRDRGGANYGYTF.

The chain is built from TRBV19 and TRBJ1-5; D might be TRBD1 (5 bases). Trimming removed 7 bases from V and 3 bases from J, with 13 bases in between. The CDR3 loop spans 14 amino acids. Germline V lookup: CDR1 LNHDA, CDR2 SQIVND (reference sequence). The CDR3 protein is CASNFQGFNQPQHF. CDR3 DNA: TGTGCCAGTAATTTTCAGGGATTCAATCAGCCCCAGCATTTT.

The chain's CDR3 is CATSDFGQGGYGYTF. The DNA of the CDR3 is TGTGCCACCAGTGATTTCGGACAGGGTGGCTATGGCTACACCTTC. This rearrangement joins TRBV24-1 to TRBJ1-2; 8 nucleotides match TRBD1. CDR1 and CDR2 from the germline V gene are KGHDR and SFDVKD. This CDR3 region has 15 residues. The ends lost 1 base at V and 4 bases at J; junction bases unmatched: 4.

The gene calls are TRBV6-5 and TRBJ2-7; D might be TRBD1 (7 bases). CDR1 is MNHEY and CDR2 is SVGAGI in the germline V gene. The CDR3 runs to 15 residues. V lost 7 bases to trimming and J lost 1 base, with 17 bases between them. The CDR3 protein is CASKFRGVASYEQYF. CDR3 coding DNA: TGTGCCAGCAAATTCAGGGGGGTCGCATCCTACGAGCAGTACTTC.

The chain links TRBV19 to TRBJ1-5, with 7 bases matching TRBD1. V gave up 5 bases and J gave up 2 bases; unmatched junction bases: 0. Looked up from germline, CDR1 is LNHDA and CDR2 is SQIVND (reference sequence). The CDR3 runs to 13 residues. CDR3 DNA: TGTGCCAGTAGTGACAGGGGCAATCAGCCCCAGCATTTT. Translating gives CASSDRGNQPQHF.

The gene calls are TRBV19 and TRBJ2-3; no firm D call. The germline V gene encodes CDR1 LNHDA and CDR2 SQIVND (reference sequence). The CDR3 length is 14 residues. V lost 3 bases and J lost 2, with 9 bases in between. The CDR3 nucleotides read TGTGCCAGTAGTATTTACGAGAACACAGATACGCAGTATTTT. Translation gives CASSIYENTDTQYF.

V is TRBV6-5 and J is TRBJ1-3, with TRBD1 as a possible D gene (6 bases). V lost 5 bases to trimming and J lost 3 bases, with 14 bases between them. In germline, CDR1 is MNHEY, CDR2 SVGAGI. CDR3 length: 15 amino acids. Here the CDR3 DNA reads TGTGCCAGCAGTCCCGGGGCAGGGGTTGGAAACACCATATATTTT. Protein sequence: CASSPGAGVGNTIYF.

V gene TRBV7-9 combines with J gene TRBJ1-1; 8 bases agree with TRBD1. CDR3 length: 14 residues. V shed 4 bases, J shed 2 bases, and the junction held 3 bases outside the gene matches. CDR1 and CDR2 (germline): SEHNR, FQNEAQ (reference sequence). CDR3 DNA: TGTGCCAGCAGCTCCGGACAGGGAAACACTGAAGCTTTCTTT. Translated, it gives CASSSGQGNTEAFF.

The V call is TRBV7-9, the J call TRBJ2-7; 7 bases fit TRBD1. With V trimmed by 5 bases and J by 5 bases, 6 bases remained unmatched. Germline V gives CDR1 SEHNR, CDR2 FQNEAQ (reference sequence). The length of the CDR3 is 13 residues. The CDR3 nucleotides read TGTGCCAGCAGCCCCTATACAGGGGACGAGCAGTACTTC. As protein: CASSPYTGDEQYF.